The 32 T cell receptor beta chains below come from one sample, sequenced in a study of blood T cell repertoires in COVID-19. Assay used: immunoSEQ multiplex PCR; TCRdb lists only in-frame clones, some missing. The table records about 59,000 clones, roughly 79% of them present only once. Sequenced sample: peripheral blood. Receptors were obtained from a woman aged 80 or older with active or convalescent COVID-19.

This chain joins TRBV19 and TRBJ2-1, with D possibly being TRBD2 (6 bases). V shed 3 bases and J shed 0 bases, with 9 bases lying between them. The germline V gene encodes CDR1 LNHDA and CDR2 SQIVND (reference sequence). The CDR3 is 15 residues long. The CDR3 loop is CASSMAGSSYNEQFF. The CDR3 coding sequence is TGTGCCAGTAGTATGGCGGGGAGCTCCTACAATGAGCAGTTCTTC.

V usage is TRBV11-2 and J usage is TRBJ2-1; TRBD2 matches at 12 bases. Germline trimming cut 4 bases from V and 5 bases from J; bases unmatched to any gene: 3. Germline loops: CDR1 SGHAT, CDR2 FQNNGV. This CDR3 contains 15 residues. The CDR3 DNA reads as TGTGCCAGCAGCTCCCGGACTAGCGGGGACAATGAGCAGTTCTTC. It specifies CASSSRTSGDNEQFF.

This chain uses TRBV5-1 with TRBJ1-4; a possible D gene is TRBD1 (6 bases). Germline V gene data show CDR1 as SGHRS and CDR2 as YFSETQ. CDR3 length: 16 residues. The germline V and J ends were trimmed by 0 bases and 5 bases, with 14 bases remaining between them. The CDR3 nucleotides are TGCGCCAGCAGCTTGGTTCCGACAGGACTGAATGAAAAACTGTTTTTT. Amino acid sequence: CASSLVPTGLNEKLFF.

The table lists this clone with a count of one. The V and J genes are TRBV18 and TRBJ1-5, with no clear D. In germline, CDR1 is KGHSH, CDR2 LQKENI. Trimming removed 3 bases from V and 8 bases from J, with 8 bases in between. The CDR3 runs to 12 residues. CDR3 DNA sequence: TGTGCCAGCTCACCGGCCGGAGAGCCCCAGCATTTT. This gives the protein CASSPAGEPQHF.

The CDR3 nucleotides read TGTGCCAGCGTAGATCGAGGGAACACTGAAGCTTTCTTT. Its translation: CASVDRGNTEAFF. The chain is built from TRBV2 and TRBJ1-1; D unclear. Germline lookup yields CDR1 SNHLY and CDR2 FYNNEI. The CDR3 covers 13 residues. V was clipped by 8 bases and J by 1 base, with 11 bases between them. Full variable domain (remainder filled in from reference TRBV2 and TRBJ1-1): EPEVTQTPSHQVTQMGQEVILRCVPISNHLYFYWYRQILGQKVEFLVSFYNNEISEKSEIFDDQFSVERPDGSNFTLKIRSTKLEDSAMYFCASVDRGNTEAFFGQGTRLTVV.

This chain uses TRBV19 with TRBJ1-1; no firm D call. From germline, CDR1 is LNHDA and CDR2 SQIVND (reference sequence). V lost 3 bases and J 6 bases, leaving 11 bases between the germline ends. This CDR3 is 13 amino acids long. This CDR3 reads CASSIRPGAEAFF. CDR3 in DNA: TGTGCCAGTAGTATCAGGCCCGGGGCTGAAGCTTTCTTT. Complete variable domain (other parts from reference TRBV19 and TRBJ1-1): DGGITQSPKYLFRKEGQNVTLSCEQNLNHDAMYWYRQDPGQGLRLIYYSQIVNDFQKGDIAEGYSVSREKKESFPLTVTSAQKNPTAFYLCASSIRPGAEAFFGQGTRLTVV.

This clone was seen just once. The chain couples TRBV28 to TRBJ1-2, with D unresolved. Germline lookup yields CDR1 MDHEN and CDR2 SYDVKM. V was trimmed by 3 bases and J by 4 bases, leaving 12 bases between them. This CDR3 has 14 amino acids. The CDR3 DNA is TGTGCCAGCAGTTTCGGTGGTACCCTCTATGGCTACACCTTC. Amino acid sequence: CASSFGGTLYGYTF.

CDR3 region: CARRGGRGKNQPQHF. CDR3 bases: TGTGCCAGGAGAGGGGGCAGGGGGAAGAATCAGCCCCAGCATTTT. This sequence joins TRBV27 and TRBJ1-5; TRBD1 aligns across 7 bases. With V trimmed by 9 bases and J by 4 bases, 12 bases remained unmatched. This CDR3 has 15 amino acids. The germline V gene has CDR1 MNHEY and CDR2 SMNVEV (reference sequence).

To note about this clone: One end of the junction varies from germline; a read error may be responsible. This chain's CDR3 is CSVGEGQGHESFF. Written as DNA, the CDR3 is TGCAGCGTCGGGGAGGGACAGGGGCATGAATCTTTCTTT. The chain recombines TRBV29-1 with TRBJ1-1, with 10 bases lining up with TRBD1. Germline loops: CDR1 SQVTM, CDR2 ANQGSEA. The CDR3 loop spans 13 amino acids. Using reference TRBV29-1 and TRBJ1-1 for the parts outside the CDR3, the full variable domain is SAVISQKPSRDICQRGTSLTIQCQVDSQVTMMFWYRQQPGQSLTLIATANQGSEATYESGFVIDKFPISRPNLTFSTLTVSNMSPEDSSIYLCSVGEGQGHESFFGQGTRLTVV.

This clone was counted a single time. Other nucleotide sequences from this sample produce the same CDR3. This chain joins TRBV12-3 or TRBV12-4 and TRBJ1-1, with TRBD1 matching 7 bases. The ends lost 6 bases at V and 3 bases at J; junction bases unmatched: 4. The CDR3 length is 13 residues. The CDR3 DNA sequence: TGTGCCAGCAGCCCAGACAGGGACACTGAAGCTTTCTTT. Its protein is CASSPDRDTEAFF.

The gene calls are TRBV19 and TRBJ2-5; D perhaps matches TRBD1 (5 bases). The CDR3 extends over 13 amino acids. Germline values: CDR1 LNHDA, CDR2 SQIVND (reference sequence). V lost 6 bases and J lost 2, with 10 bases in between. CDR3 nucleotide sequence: TGTGCCAGTAGCAGGGCACATCAAGAGACCCAGTACTTC. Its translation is CASSRAHQETQYF. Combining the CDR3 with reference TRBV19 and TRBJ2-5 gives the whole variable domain DGGITQSPKYLFRKEGQNVTLSCEQNLNHDAMYWYRQDPGQGLRLIYYSQIVNDFQKGDIAEGYSVSREKKESFPLTVTSAQKNPTAFYLCASSRAHQETQYFGPGTRLLVL.

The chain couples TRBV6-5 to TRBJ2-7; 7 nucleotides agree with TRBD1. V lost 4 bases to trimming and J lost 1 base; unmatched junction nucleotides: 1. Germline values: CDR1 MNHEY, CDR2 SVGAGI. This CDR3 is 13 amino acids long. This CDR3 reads CASSFRGSYEQYF. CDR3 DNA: TGTGCCAGCAGTTTCAGGGGGTCCTACGAGCAGTACTTC.

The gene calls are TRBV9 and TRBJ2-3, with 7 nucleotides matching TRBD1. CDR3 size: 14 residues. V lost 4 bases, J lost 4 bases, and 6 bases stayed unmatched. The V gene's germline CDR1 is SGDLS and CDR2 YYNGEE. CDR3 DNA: TGTGCCAGCAGCCAGACAGGGTTTGCAGATACGCAGTATTTT. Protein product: CASSQTGFADTQYF.

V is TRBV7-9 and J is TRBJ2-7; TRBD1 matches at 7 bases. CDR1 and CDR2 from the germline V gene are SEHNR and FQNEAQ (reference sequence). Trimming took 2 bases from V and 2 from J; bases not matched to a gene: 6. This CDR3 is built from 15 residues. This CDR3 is CASSLPTGSAYEQYF. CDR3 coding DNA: TGTGCCAGCAGCTTACCGACAGGGTCCGCCTACGAGCAGTACTTC.

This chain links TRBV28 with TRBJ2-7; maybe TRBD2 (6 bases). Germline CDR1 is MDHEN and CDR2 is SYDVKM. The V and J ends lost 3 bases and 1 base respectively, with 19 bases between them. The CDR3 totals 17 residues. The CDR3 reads CASSFSPGGAKSYEQYF. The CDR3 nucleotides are TGTGCCAGCAGTTTTTCCCCCGGCGGGGCCAAGTCCTACGAGCAGTACTTC.

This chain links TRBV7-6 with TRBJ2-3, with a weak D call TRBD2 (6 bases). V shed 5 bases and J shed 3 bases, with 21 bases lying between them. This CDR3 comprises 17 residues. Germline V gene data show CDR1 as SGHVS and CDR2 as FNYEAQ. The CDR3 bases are TGTGCCAGCAGCACCCCGGAGGGGTCCGTCGGTACAGATACGCAGTATTTT. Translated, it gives CASSTPEGSVGTDTQYF.

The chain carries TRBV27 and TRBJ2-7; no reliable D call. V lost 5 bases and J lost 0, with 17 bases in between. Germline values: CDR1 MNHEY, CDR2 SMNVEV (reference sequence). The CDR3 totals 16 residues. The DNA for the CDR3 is TGTGCCAGCAGTACCCCGAGTCGGTTAAGCTCCTACGAGCAGTACTTC. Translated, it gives CASSTPSRLSSYEQYF.

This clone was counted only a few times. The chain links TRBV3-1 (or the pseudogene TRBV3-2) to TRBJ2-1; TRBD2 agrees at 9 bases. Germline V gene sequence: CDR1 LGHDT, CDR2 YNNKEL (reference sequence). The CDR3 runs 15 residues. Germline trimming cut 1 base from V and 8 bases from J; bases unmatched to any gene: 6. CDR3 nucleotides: TGTGCCAGCAGCCAAGGCGGGGGGGCCATGGATGAGCAGTTCTTC. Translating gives CASSQGGGAMDEQFF.

The chain's CDR3 is CASSYGLAGTDTQYF. CDR3 nucleotide sequence: TGTGCCAGCAGCTACGGACTAGCGGGCACAGATACGCAGTATTTT. The gene calls are TRBV3-1 (or the pseudogene TRBV3-2) and TRBJ2-3; 10 positions match TRBD2. CDR1 and CDR2 (germline): LGHDT, YNNKEL (reference sequence). Trimming at V came to 5 bases and at J to 1 base, leaving 3 bases not matched to a gene. The CDR3 consists of 15 residues.

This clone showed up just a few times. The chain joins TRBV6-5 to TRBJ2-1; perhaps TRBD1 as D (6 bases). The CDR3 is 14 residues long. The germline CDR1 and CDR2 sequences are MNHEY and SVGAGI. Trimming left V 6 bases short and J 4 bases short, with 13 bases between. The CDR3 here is CASSRTGPYNEQFF. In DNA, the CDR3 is TGTGCCAGCAGCCGTACAGGGCCATACAATGAGCAGTTCTTC.

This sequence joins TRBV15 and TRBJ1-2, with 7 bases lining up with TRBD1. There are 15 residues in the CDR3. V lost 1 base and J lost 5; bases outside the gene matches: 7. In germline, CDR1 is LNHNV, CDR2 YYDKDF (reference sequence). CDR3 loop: CATSRVEGAAYGYTF. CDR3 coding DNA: TGTGCCACCAGCAGAGTCGAGGGGGCGGCTTATGGCTACACCTTC.

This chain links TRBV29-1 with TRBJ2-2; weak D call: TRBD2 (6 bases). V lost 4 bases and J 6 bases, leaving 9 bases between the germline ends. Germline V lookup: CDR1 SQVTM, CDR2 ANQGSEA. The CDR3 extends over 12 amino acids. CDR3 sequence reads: CSVVGGAGELFF. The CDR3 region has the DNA TGCAGCGTTGTAGGCGGGGCCGGGGAGCTGTTTTTT.

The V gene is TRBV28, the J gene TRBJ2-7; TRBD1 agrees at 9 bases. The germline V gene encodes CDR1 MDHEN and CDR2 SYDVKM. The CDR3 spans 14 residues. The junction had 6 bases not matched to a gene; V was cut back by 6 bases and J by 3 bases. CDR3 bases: TGTGCCAGCAGGGGACAGGGCGGGAACTACGAGCAGTACTTC. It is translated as CASRGQGGNYEQYF.

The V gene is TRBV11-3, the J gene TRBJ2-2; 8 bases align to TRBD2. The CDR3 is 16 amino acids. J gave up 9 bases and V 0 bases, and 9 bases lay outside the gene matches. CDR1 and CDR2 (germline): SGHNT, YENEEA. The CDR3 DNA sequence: TGTGCCAGCAGCTTAGATAACGCGGGGGGTCGGCGGGAGCTGTTTTTT. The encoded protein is CASSLDNAGGRRELFF. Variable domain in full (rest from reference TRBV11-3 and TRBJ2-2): EAGVVQSPRYKIIEKKQPVAFWCNPISGHNTLYWYLQNLGQGPELLIRYENEEAVDDSQLPKDRFSAERLKGVDSTLKIQPAELGDSAVYLCASSLDNAGGRRELFFGEGSRLTVL.

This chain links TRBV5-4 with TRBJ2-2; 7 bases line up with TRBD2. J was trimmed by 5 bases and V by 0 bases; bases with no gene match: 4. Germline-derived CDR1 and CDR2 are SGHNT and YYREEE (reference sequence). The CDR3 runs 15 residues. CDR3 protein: CASSLEAGPTGELFF. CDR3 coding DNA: TGTGCCAGCAGCTTGGAAGCGGGGCCAACCGGGGAGCTGTTTTTT.

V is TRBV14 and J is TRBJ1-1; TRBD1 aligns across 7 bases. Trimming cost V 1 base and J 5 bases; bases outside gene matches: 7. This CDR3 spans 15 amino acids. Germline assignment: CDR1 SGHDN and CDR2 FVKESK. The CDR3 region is CASSQGIDRVTEAFF. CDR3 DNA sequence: TGTGCCAGCAGCCAAGGTATCGACAGGGTGACTGAAGCTTTCTTT.

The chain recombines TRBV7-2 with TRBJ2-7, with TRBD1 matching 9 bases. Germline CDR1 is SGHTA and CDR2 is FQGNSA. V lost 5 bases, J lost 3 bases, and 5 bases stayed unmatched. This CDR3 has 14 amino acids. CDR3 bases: TGTGCCAGCAGCCTGGGGACAGGGTTCTACGAGCAGTACTTC. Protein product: CASSLGTGFYEQYF.

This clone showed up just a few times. CDR3 sequence: CASSASRTSGGSSYNEQFF. The CDR3 DNA sequence: TGTGCCAGCAGCGCCTCTCGGACTAGCGGGGGGTCCTCCTACAATGAGCAGTTCTTC. The chain couples TRBV9 to TRBJ2-1, with 14 positions matching TRBD2. CDR1 SGDLS and CDR2 YYNGEE come from the germline V gene. The V segment lost 3 bases and the J segment 0 bases; nucleotides outside the gene matches: 8. This CDR3 spans 19 amino acids.

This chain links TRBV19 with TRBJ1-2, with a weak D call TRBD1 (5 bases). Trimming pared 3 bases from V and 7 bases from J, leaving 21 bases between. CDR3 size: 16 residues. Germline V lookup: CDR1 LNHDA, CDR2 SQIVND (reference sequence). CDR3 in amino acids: CASSIGHIRLDGGYTF. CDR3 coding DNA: TGTGCCAGTAGTATCGGACACATAAGACTTGATGGTGGCTACACCTTC.

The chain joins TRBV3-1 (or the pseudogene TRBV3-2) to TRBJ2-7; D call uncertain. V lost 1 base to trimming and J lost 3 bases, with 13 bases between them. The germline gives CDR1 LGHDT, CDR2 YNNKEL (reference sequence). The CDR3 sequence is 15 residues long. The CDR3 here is CASSQAFQVIYEQYF. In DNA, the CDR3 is TGTGCCAGCAGCCAAGCTTTCCAGGTCATCTACGAGCAGTACTTC.

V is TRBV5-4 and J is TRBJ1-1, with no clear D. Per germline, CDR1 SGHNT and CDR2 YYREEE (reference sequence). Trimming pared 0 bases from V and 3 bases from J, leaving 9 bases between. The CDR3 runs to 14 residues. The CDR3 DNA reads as TGTGCCAGCAGCTTGGGCCAGTCGTACACTGAAGCTTTCTTT. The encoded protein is CASSLGQSYTEAFF.

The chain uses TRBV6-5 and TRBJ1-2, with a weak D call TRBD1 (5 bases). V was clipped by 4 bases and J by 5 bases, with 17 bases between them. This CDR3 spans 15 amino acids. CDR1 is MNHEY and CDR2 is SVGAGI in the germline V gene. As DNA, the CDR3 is TGTGCCAGCAGTTCCGAATATAGGGGCCTGTATGGCTACACCTTC. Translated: CASSSEYRGLYGYTF.